This TCR beta chain stems from a study of beta chain features in type 1 diabetes. Every bit of the isolated RNA underwent reverse transcription, so sequencing read expressed TCRB transcripts. Method: immunoSEQ multiplex PCR; TCRdb's copy keeps in-frame clones and lacks some. The sample carries over 500,000 clones, roughly a sixth recorded once. The V segment lost 2 bases and the J segment 8 bases; nucleotides outside the gene matches: 10. The CDR3 is 16 amino acids. Germline assignment: CDR1 LGHNA and CDR2 YNFKEQ. The material sequenced was naive CD4+ T cells from blood. The V call is TRBV4-2, the J call TRBJ2-2; 8 nucleotides agree with TRBD2. The TCR sequence derives from a young man in good health. The CDR3 protein is CASSQPWTSSVGELFF. As DNA, the CDR3 is TGTGCCAGCAGCCAACCTTGGACTAGCTCGGTTGGGGAGCTGTTTTTT.